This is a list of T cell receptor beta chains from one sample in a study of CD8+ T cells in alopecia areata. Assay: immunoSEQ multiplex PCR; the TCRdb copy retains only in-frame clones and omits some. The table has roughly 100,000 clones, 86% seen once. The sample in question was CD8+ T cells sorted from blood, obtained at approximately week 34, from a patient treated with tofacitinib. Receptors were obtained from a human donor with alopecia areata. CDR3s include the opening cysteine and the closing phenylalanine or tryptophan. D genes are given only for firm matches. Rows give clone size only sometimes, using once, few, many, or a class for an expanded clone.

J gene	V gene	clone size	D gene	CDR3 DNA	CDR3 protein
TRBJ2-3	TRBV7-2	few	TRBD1	TGTGCCAGCAGCTTAGGGGGGACAGGGTTTCTGACAGATACGCAGTATTTT	CASSLGGTGFLTDTQYF
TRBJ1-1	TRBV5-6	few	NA	TGTGCCAGCAGCTTGGTCGTGGGCACTGAAGCTTTCTTT	CASSLVVGTEAFF
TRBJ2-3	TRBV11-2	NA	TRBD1	TGTGCCAGCAGCTTTAGGGGGCGCGGGACAGATACGCAGTATTTT	CASSFRGRGTDTQYF
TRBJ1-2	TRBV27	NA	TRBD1	TGTGCCAGCAGCGTGGGCAGGGGGTATGATGGCTACACCTTC	CASSVGRGYDGYTF
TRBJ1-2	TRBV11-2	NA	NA	TGTGCCAGCAGCCTACCAGAAGCGATTAACTATGGCTACACCTTC	CASSLPEAINYGYTF
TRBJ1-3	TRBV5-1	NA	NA	TGCGCCAGCAGCTTGGGATCCGGAAACACCATATATTTT	CASSLGSGNTIYF
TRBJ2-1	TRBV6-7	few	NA	TGTGCCAGCAGTGATACAGGGTATCTGGGCGATGAGCAGTTCTTC	CASSDTGYLGDEQFF
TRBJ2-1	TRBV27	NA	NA	TGTGCCACCTCCTTGGGCCTCGGGCCTAGAAGGAGCTATGAGCAGTTCTTC	CATSLGLGPRRSYEQFF
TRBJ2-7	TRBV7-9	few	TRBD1	TGTGCCAGCAGCTTAGGGACAGGGTCCCACGAGCAGTACTTC	CASSLGTGSHEQYF
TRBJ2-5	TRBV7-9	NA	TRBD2	TGTGCCAGCAGCTCGGGACTAGCGGGTGTCCAAGAGACCCAGTACTTC	CASSSGLAGVQETQYF
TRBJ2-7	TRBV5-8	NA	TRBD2	TGTGCCAGCAGCGGAAAAGGGACTAGCGGGGTCCTAAGGGACGAGCAGTACTTC	CASSGKGTSGVLRDEQYF
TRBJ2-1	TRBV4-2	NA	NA	TGTGCCAGCAGCCCCCGTCTGGGTAATGAGCAGTTCTTC	CASSPRLGNEQFF
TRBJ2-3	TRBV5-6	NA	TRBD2	TGTGCCAGCAGCTCACCTAGCGGGGGACATCCCATGGGAGATACGCAGTATTTT	CASSSPSGGHPMGDTQYF